These 31 T cell receptor beta chains came from one sample sequenced in a study of beta chain features in type 1 diabetes. Expressed TCRB transcripts were sequenced after all isolated RNA was converted to cDNA. The assay was immunoSEQ multiplex PCR, and TCRdb's table has in-frame clones only and misses some. The sample has about 200,000 clones, roughly 11% seen once; the top ten hold roughly 1.4%. Source material: central memory CD4+ T cells from blood. Receptors were obtained from a man between 18 and 29 years old in good health.

This chain joins TRBV7-9 and TRBJ2-1, with unresolved D. This CDR3 contains 15 residues. Germline V gene lookup returns CDR1 SEHNR and CDR2 FQNEAQ (reference sequence). V was shortened by 2 bases and J by 4 bases, with 12 bases between the two germline ends. This chain's CDR3 is CASSLSGPGYNEQFF. CDR3 coding DNA: TGTGCCAGCAGCTTAAGTGGGCCGGGTTACAATGAGCAGTTCTTC.

This clone was found a few times. This chain links TRBV11-1 with TRBJ2-2; D is undetermined. The CDR3 totals 13 residues. V was cut by 3 bases and J by 1 base, with 3 bases left in between. From germline, CDR1 is SGHAT and CDR2 FQDESV (reference sequence). CDR3 bases: TGTGCCAGCAGCTTTGTGAACACCGGGGAGCTGTTTTTT. This gives the protein CASSFVNTGELFF.

This clone was seen many times. This chain joins TRBV5-1 and TRBJ2-4; 7 bases agree with TRBD2. CDR1 is SGHRS, CDR2 YFSETQ, per germline. The trim removed 0 bases at V and 9 bases at J, leaving 12 bases unmatched. This CDR3 spans 16 amino acids. CDR3 residues: CASSLGGRPSLGIQYF. CDR3 DNA: TGCGCCAGCAGCTTGGGCGGGAGACCTAGCCTAGGCATTCAGTACTTC.

The rearrangement uses TRBV28 and TRBJ2-7; 9 bases fit TRBD2. Germline V gene sequence: CDR1 MDHEN, CDR2 SYDVKM. The CDR3 totals 14 residues. The V and J ends lost 8 bases and 3 bases, in that order; junction bases with no gene match: 8. The CDR3 coding sequence is TGTGCCAGCTATTCGACTAGCGGTGGCTACGAGCAGTACTTC. Protein sequence: CASYSTSGGYEQYF.

In its sample, this clone was seen many times. This sequence joins TRBV29-1 and TRBJ2-3; 7 bases fit TRBD1. The CDR3 runs 15 residues. Germline V gene lookup returns CDR1 SQVTM and CDR2 ANQGSEA. With V trimmed by 0 bases and J by 5 bases, 8 bases remained unmatched. The CDR3 sequence is CSVEDWSRGQDTQYF. Written as DNA, the CDR3 is TGCAGCGTTGAAGATTGGAGTAGGGGGCAAGATACGCAGTATTTT.

This chain links TRBV27 with TRBJ2-1, with TRBD2 identical over 8 bases. This CDR3 region has 14 residues. CDR1 is MNHEY, CDR2 SMNVEV, per germline (reference sequence). V lost 5 bases and J lost 10; bases outside the gene matches: 10. CDR3 nucleotides: TGTGCCAGCAGTGGGAAGCGGGAGCCCCCGGAGCAGTTCTTC. Translation gives CASSGKREPPEQFF.

This clone was picked up many times. Other DNA sequences from this sample encode an identical CDR3 as well. The chain employs TRBV7-9 and TRBJ2-1, with TRBD2 matching 8 bases. Germline V CDR1 and CDR2: SEHNR, FQNEAQ (reference sequence). The CDR3 is 16 residues long. V dropped 0 bases and J dropped 2; count of bases not matched to a gene: 3. The DNA of the CDR3 is TGTGCCAGCAGCTTAGCGCTAGCGGGTACCTACAATGAGCAGTTCTTC. Amino acids: CASSLALAGTYNEQFF.

In its sample, this clone was seen many times. V and J are TRBV4-3 and TRBJ2-7; 8 nucleotides match TRBD2. V lost 4 bases and J lost 3; bases outside the gene matches: 8. CDR3 length equals 15 residues. The germline gives CDR1 LGHNA, CDR2 YSLEER. The CDR3 coding sequence is TGCGCCAGCAGCCCAGCACTAGCGGAGTACTACGAGCAGTACTTC. This translates into CASSPALAEYYEQYF.

The rearrangement links TRBV10-3 to TRBJ2-7; tentative D call: TRBD2 (6 bases). The CDR3 runs to 14 residues. Looked up from germline, CDR1 is ENHRY and CDR2 is SYGVKD. Trimming took off 8 bases at V and 1 base at J, with 15 bases between the two ends. CDR3 sequence (DNA): TGTGCCATCCAGGAGGCTAGCGTGTCCTACGAGCAGTACTTC. Translation gives CAIQEASVSYEQYF.

This rearrangement joins TRBV6-5 to TRBJ2-7; D gene unclear. Germline V CDR1 and CDR2: MNHEY, SVGAGI. Trimming pared 7 bases from V and 1 base from J, leaving 14 bases between. The CDR3 length is 14 residues. CDR3 coding DNA: TGTGCCAGCATCAGACAAATACCTTCCTACGAGCAGTACTTC. Translation: CASIRQIPSYEQYF.

This chain links TRBV19 with TRBJ2-1, with 7 bases lining up with TRBD2. The germline V gene encodes CDR1 LNHDA and CDR2 SQIVND (reference sequence). The CDR3 runs to 16 residues. V was pared by 5 bases and J by 7 bases, with 14 bases of the junction left unmatched. This CDR3 reads CASSPVSRERRNEQFF. The CDR3 DNA reads as TGTGCCAGTAGTCCCGTGTCGCGGGAGAGGAGGAATGAGCAGTTCTTC.

The chain combines TRBV6-1 with TRBJ2-7; 8 positions match TRBD1. V was clipped by 7 bases and J by 7 bases; unmatched bases: 9. In germline, CDR1 is MNHNS, CDR2 SASEGT. CDR3 length equals 13 residues. Here the CDR3 reads CASNRDRSGEQYF. The CDR3 nucleotides read TGTGCCAGCAACCGGGACAGGTCGGGTGAGCAGTACTTC.

This clone was counted between two and nine times. The chain is built from TRBV27 and TRBJ2-5; 12 nucleotides align to TRBD2. This CDR3 has 16 residues. Germline loops: CDR1 MNHEY, CDR2 SMNVEV (reference sequence). Germline trimming cut 5 bases from V and 5 bases from J; bases unmatched to any gene: 9. CDR3 DNA sequence: TGTGCCAGCAGTATACGACTAGCGGGAGCAGGGGAGACCCAGTACTTC. Encoded protein: CASSIRLAGAGETQYF.

At least ten counts were recorded for this clone. V and J are TRBV5-6 and TRBJ2-5, with 7 positions matching TRBD2. This CDR3 contains 13 residues. Germline CDR1 and CDR2: SGHDT and YYEEEE. After removal of 0 bases from V and 5 bases from J, the junction contained 1 base not matched to a gene. CDR3 DNA: TGTGCCAGCAGCTTGGAGCGGGGTGAGACCCAGTACTTC. Translated: CASSLERGETQYF.

The chain has TRBV29-1 and TRBJ2-1, with 12 bases that match TRBD2. The V gene end was trimmed by 6 bases and the J gene end by 0 bases; junction bases not matched to a gene: 6. Per the germline V gene, CDR1 is SQVTM and CDR2 is ANQGSEA. The CDR3 consists of 16 residues. For the CDR3, the DNA is TGCAGCGTCGGTCTAGCGGGAGGGAGCTCCTACAATGAGCAGTTCTTC. Translation gives CSVGLAGGSSYNEQFF.

The chain links TRBV7-6 to TRBJ2-1; D ambiguous. The CDR3 extends over 16 amino acids. V dropped 2 bases and J dropped 0 bases, with 11 bases sitting between them. CDR1 SGHVS and CDR2 FNYEAQ come from the germline V gene. CDR3 nucleotide sequence: TGTGCCAGCAGCTTATTAGGGTGGAGCTCCTACAATGAGCAGTTCTTC. Its translation is CASSLLGWSSYNEQFF.

The table lists this clone with a few counts. This may come from a read error, since a much larger clone is one base off. This rearrangement joins TRBV6-6 to TRBJ2-3; D gene uncertain. This CDR3 comprises 12 residues. Germline loops: CDR1 MNHNY, CDR2 SVGAGI (reference sequence). As DNA, the CDR3 is TGTGCCATCAGTGCGAGCACAGATACGCAGTATTTT. Its translation is CAISASTDTQYF.

This chain joins TRBV30 and TRBJ1-2, with 7 bases fitting TRBD1. This CDR3 comprises 13 residues. Germline trimming cut 2 bases from V and 6 bases from J; bases unmatched to any gene: 6. Germline CDR1 GTSNPN, CDR2 SVGIG (reference sequence). The CDR3 loop reads CAWSTGTANGYTF. The CDR3 DNA is TGTGCCTGGAGTACGGGGACAGCCAATGGCTACACCTTC.

The rearrangement links TRBV18 to TRBJ1-1; TRBD1 agrees at 8 bases. Germline assignment: CDR1 KGHSH and CDR2 LQKENI. V gave up 0 bases and J gave up 2 bases; unmatched junction bases: 8. CDR3 length: 17 amino acids. The CDR3 DNA follows: TGTGCCAGCTCACCACCGAAATCAGGGGGCGGTAACACTGAAGCTTTCTTT. It yields the protein CASSPPKSGGGNTEAFF.

This chain links TRBV10-3 with TRBJ2-5; D is unclear. CDR3 size: 15 residues. V lost 6 bases and J lost 2, with 16 bases in between. Germline CDR1 and CDR2: ENHRY and SYGVKD. The CDR3 DNA reads as TGTGCCATCAGGGGTACCGGACGGCCACAAGAGACCCAGTACTTC. Protein sequence: CAIRGTGRPQETQYF.

This clone has a handful of counts. This sequence joins TRBV7-9 and TRBJ2-3; D is perhaps TRBD2 (6 bases). The CDR3 totals 14 residues. CDR1 is SEHNR, CDR2 FQNEAQ, per germline (reference sequence). V was pared by 5 bases and J by 3 bases, with 12 bases between. As DNA, the CDR3 is TGTGCCAGCAGCCGATCGGGAGCTACAGATACGCAGTATTTT. Protein product: CASSRSGATDTQYF.

The V call is TRBV6-5, the J call TRBJ1-1, with D possibly matching TRBD1 (5 bases). The CDR3 covers 13 residues. The V gene lost 0 bases and the J gene lost 7 bases, with 9 bases spanning the gap. Looked up from germline, CDR1 is MNHEY and CDR2 is SVGAGI. In DNA form, the CDR3 reads TGTGCCAGCAGTTACTCGAAGGGGATTGAAGCTTTCTTT. This encodes CASSYSKGIEAFF.

V and J are TRBV30 and TRBJ2-7; TRBD1 agrees at 7 bases. Losses at the gene ends were 3 bases for V and 11 bases for J; bases not matched to a gene: 7. From germline, CDR1 is GTSNPN and CDR2 SVGIG (reference sequence). CDR3 length equals 11 residues. The CDR3 region has the DNA TGTGCCTGGAGGCAAGGGACAGCAGAGTACTTC. It codes for CAWRQGTAEYF. Drawing the rest from reference TRBV30 and TRBJ2-7, the complete variable domain is SQTIHQWPATLVQPVGSPLSLECTVEGTSNPNLYWYRQAAGRGLQLLFYSVGIGQISSEVPQNLSASRPQDRQFILSSKKLLLSDSGFYLCAWRQGTAEYFGPGTRLTVT.

This clone was recorded a few times. The CDR3 protein is CASTGTGIAYEQYF. CDR3 sequence (DNA): TGTGCCAGCACCGGGACAGGAATAGCCTACGAGCAGTACTTC. The V gene is TRBV6-6, the J gene TRBJ2-7; 8 bases are a match to TRBD1. This CDR3 is built from 14 residues. V gave up 7 bases and J gave up 2 bases; unmatched junction bases: 7. Per the germline V gene, CDR1 is MNHNY and CDR2 is SVGAGI (reference sequence).

The V call is TRBV30, the J call TRBJ2-2, with unresolved D. The germline gives CDR1 GTSNPN, CDR2 SVGIG (reference sequence). V was trimmed by 3 bases and J by 7 bases, leaving 12 bases between them. This CDR3 comprises 13 residues. The CDR3 DNA reads as TGTGCCTGGAGCCCCCTCTACGGCGGGGAGCTGTTTTTT. It is translated as CAWSPLYGGELFF.

This clone was counted a few times. The chain couples TRBV29-1 to TRBJ2-3; 10 positions match TRBD2. In germline, CDR1 is SQVTM, CDR2 ANQGSEA. The CDR3 loop spans 15 amino acids. Losses at the gene ends were 6 bases for V and 6 bases for J; bases not matched to a gene: 12. Here the CDR3 reads CSVDLTGTSADTQYF. The CDR3 DNA reads TGCAGCGTCGACCTGACCGGGACTAGCGCTGATACGCAGTATTTT.

The chain uses TRBV5-1 and TRBJ2-4, with TRBD1 matching over 8 bases. The CDR3 is 17 amino acids. Trimming removed 4 bases from V and 0 bases from J; junction bases left unmatched: 9. Germline CDR1 SGHRS, CDR2 YFSETQ. Here the CDR3 reads CASSETGGVLAKNIQYF. The CDR3, as DNA: TGCGCCAGCAGCGAAACAGGGGGTGTGTTAGCCAAAAACATTCAGTACTTC.

This clone was seen more than once but under ten times. V and J are TRBV28 and TRBJ2-2; TRBD1 matches at 8 bases. Trimming cost V 8 bases and J 0 bases; bases outside gene matches: 2. This CDR3 has 14 residues. Germline V gene lookup returns CDR1 MDHEN and CDR2 SYDVKM. The CDR3 region is CASLDRANTGELFF. CDR3 nucleotide sequence: TGTGCCAGCCTGGACAGGGCGAACACCGGGGAGCTGTTTTTT.

This clone was found a few times. The rearrangement uses TRBV4-2 and TRBJ2-7, with TRBD2 as a possible D gene (6 bases). Trimming took 4 bases from V and 4 from J, leaving 14 bases between them. The CDR3 runs 14 residues. Germline lookup yields CDR1 LGHNA and CDR2 YNFKEQ. CDR3 sequence: CASSPGRWSYEQYF. The CDR3 bases are TGTGCCAGCAGCCCCGGGAGATGGTCTTACGAGCAGTACTTC.

V and J are TRBV28 and TRBJ2-5; D might be TRBD1 or TRBD2, each matching 5 bases. The germline V gene has CDR1 MDHEN and CDR2 SYDVKM. With 8 bases removed from V and 5 bases from J, the gap between germline ends came to 18 bases. The CDR3 consists of 14 residues. For the CDR3, the DNA is TGTGCCAGCTTCGGCAGGGTGGAGGTGGAGACCCAGTACTTC. It codes for CASFGRVEVETQYF.

This rearrangement joins TRBV7-2 to TRBJ2-2; no firm D call. Germline V CDR1 and CDR2: SGHTA, FQGNSA. The CDR3 has 16 amino acids. Trimming took 4 bases from V and 0 from J, leaving 12 bases between them. The CDR3 DNA sequence: TGTGCCAGCAGCTCTATCCATATTCCGAACACCGGGGAGCTGTTTTTT. Protein sequence: CASSSIHIPNTGELFF.